This T cell receptor beta chain was sequenced in a study of blood T cell repertoires in COVID-19. Authors' analysis steps: Amplification of reference gene primers provided the estimated nucleated cell counts. Sequencing used immunoSEQ multiplex PCR; TCRdb keeps in-frame clones, though not all of them. The V and J calls and clone size are taken from that table; D and trimming were inferred from the DNA. The profile shows under 55,000 clones, about nine tenths of them singletons. The count of this clone is one. V lost 1 base, J lost 5 bases, and 11 bases lay in between. From germline, CDR1 is SGHAT and CDR2 FQDESV (reference sequence). CDR3 size: 14 residues.

This TCR derives from a human donor in a cohort sampled during active COVID-19. The rearrangement uses TRBV11-1 and TRBJ1-1, with a possible D match to TRBD1 (5 bases). Source material: peripheral blood. CDR3 DNA: TGTGCCAGCAGCTTAGGGCACGGGGGGACTGAAGCTTTCTTT. Encoded protein: CASSLGHGGTEAFF.